A selection of T cell receptor beta chains follows, all from one sample in a study of blood T cell repertoires in COVID-19. Sequenced by immunoSEQ multiplex PCR; TCRdb stores in-frame clones only, minus some. The repertoire holds under 250,000 clones, roughly four fifths seen once, with around 3.4% in the top ten. Sequenced material: PBMCs or T cells enriched from blood (not recorded which). The source is a woman aged 60-75 years who had recovered from COVID-19. Both conserved end residues are part of each CDR3. A D gene is named only where the DNA matches it firmly. Clone sizes are given selectively: once, few, many, or a class where the clone is expanded.

CDR3aa | CDR3nt | d_gene | j_gene | abundance | v_gene
CASSVDRGGNTEAFF | TGTGCCAGCAGTGTGGACAGGGGGGGGAACACTGAAGCTTTCTTT | TRBD1 | TRBJ1-1 | . | TRBV2
CASSLAGQGNEQFF | TGCGCCAGCAGCTTGGCGGGACAGGGTAATGAGCAGTTCTTC | TRBD1 | TRBJ2-1 | . | TRBV5-1
CASSIQGSYNSPLHF | TGTGCCAGCAGTATACAGGGCTCCTATAATTCACCCCTCCACTTT | . | TRBJ1-6 | . | TRBV2
CASSQNTRGYEQYF | TGTGCCAGCAGCCAAAATACCAGGGGGTACGAGCAGTACTTC | TRBD1 | TRBJ2-7 | once | TRBV3-1/TRBV3-2
CASSFGTRGETQYF | TGTGCCAGTAGTTTTGGGACTAGGGGGGAGACCCAGTACTTC | TRBD2 | TRBJ2-5 | . | TRBV19
CASSSYGGEQFF | TGTGCCAGCAGCTCTTATGGCGGTGAGCAGTTCTTC | . | TRBJ2-1 | . | TRBV7-3
CASSNNLGNTQYF | TGTGCCAGTAGTAACAATCTAGGAAATACGCAGTATTTT | . | TRBJ2-3 | . | TRBV19
CASSPLHSPGQGVKNIQYF | TGTGCCAGCAGCCCACTACACAGTCCGGGACAGGGGGTGAAAAACATTCAGTACTTC | TRBD1 | TRBJ2-4 | . | TRBV4-2
CASSLATMGTGKAFF | TGTGCCAGCAGCTTAGCAACGATGGGGACAGGGAAAGCTTTCTTT | TRBD1 | TRBJ1-1 | many | TRBV7-2
CASSWGGALNTGELFF | TGTGCCAGCAGCTGGGGTGGGGCGCTGAACACCGGGGAGCTGTTTTTT | . | TRBJ2-2 | . | TRBV7-9
CAIRQGVNTEAFF | TGTGCCATACGACAGGGGGTAAACACTGAAGCTTTCTTT | TRBD1 | TRBJ1-1 | . | TRBV10-3
CASSQILSGGAGNEQFF | TGTGCCAGCAGCCAGATCCTTAGCGGGGGGGCCGGAAATGAGCAGTTCTTC | TRBD2 | TRBJ2-1 | . | TRBV4-2
CASSARGAGETQYF | TGCGCCAGCAGCGCTCGCGGAGCGGGGGAGACCCAGTACTTC | TRBD2 | TRBJ2-5 | . | TRBV5-1
CASSDQGQGNVGGQPQHF | TGTGCCAGCAGTGATCAGGGACAGGGAAACGTAGGCGGTCAGCCCCAGCATTTT | TRBD1 | TRBJ1-5 | . | TRBV6-1
CASSRGQGESEQFF | TGTGCCAGCAGTCGCGGACAGGGGGAGAGTGAGCAGTTCTTC | TRBD1 | TRBJ2-1 | . | TRBV6-1